Sequencing of this T cell receptor (beta chain) was carried out in a study of cytomegalovirus exposure and HLA in healthy donors. The overall study: The approximately 700 first-cohort repertoires shared a platform with the 120 validation repertoires, as reported in a later analysis. Points from the study as a whole: Cytomegalovirus association was assigned to 150 to 200 TCR beta chains. Both high specificity and high sensitivity reportedly marked the classifier's diagnosis of cytomegalovirus status. Subsequent analysis revealed that first-cohort TCR clusters tended to co-occur in the 120 or so validation repertoires.

Repertoires were generated with immunoSEQ multiplex PCR, while TCRdb's copy carries only in-frame clones and drops some. This sample yields 200,000 to 300,000 clones, of which roughly 90% are seen a single time; around 11% belongs to the top ten. V was trimmed by 4 bases and J by 3 bases, leaving 11 bases between them. This CDR3 has 14 amino acids. CDR1 is SGDLS and CDR2 is YYNGEE in the germline V gene. For this clone: The antigen is not known.

Specimen: PBMCs. The chain carries TRBV9 and TRBJ1-5, with D hard to call. The receptor was derived from a man in his late teens or twenties in good health and CMV-seropositive. The CDR3 coding sequence is TGTGCCAGCAGCCTCGGGATGTACAATCAGCCCCAGCATTTT. Its translation: CASSLGMYNQPQHF.